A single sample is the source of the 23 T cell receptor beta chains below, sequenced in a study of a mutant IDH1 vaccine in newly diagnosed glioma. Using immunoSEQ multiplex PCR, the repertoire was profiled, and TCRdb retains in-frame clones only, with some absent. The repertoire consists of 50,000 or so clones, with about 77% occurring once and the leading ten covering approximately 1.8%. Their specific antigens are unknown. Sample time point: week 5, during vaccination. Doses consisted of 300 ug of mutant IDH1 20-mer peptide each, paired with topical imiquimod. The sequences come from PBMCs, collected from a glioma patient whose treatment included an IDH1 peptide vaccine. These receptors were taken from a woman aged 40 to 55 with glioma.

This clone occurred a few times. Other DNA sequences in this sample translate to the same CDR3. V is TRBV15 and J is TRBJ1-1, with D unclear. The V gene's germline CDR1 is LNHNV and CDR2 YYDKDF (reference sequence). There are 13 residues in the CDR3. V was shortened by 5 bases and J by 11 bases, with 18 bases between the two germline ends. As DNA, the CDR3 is TGTGCCACCAGCTTCGAGAGGAACTTAGGGGCTTTCTTT. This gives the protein CATSFERNLGAFF.

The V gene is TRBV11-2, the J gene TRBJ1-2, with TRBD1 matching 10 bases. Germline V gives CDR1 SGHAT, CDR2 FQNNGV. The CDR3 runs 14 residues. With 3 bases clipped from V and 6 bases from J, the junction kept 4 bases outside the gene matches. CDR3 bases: TGTGCCAGCAGCTTTCAGGACAGGGGGGATGGCTACACCTTC. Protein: CASSFQDRGDGYTF.

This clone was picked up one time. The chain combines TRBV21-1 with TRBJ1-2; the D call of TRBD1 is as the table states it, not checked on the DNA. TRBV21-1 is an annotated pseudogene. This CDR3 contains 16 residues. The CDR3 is CASSNWTDSLGYGYTF. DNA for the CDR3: TGTGCCAGCAGCAATTGGACAGACAGTCTCGGGTATGGCTACACCTTC.

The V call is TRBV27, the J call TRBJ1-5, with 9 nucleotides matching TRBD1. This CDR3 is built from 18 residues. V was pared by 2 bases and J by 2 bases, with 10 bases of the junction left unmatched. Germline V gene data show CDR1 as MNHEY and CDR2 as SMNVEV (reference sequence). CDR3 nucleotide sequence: TGTGCCAGCAGTTTAAGGCCCCTCCGACAGGGGGGCAATCAGCCCCAGCATTTT. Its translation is CASSLRPLRQGGNQPQHF.

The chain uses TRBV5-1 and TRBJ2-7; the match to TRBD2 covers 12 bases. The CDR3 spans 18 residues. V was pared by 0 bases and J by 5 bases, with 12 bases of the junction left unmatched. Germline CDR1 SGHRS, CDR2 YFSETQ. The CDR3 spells CASSLARASGGELDEQYF. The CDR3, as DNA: TGCGCCAGCAGCTTGGCCAGGGCTAGCGGGGGGGAATTAGACGAGCAGTACTTC.

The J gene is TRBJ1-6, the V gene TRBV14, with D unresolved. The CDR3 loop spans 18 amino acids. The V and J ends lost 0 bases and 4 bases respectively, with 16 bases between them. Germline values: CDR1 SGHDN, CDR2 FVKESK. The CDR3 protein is CASSQEPAAEGYNSPLHF. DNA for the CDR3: TGTGCCAGCAGCCAAGAACCCGCCGCGGAGGGATATAATTCACCCCTCCACTTT.

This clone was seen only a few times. The CDR3, as DNA: TGTGCCAGCAGGTACGGCCAGAACACTGAAGCTTTCTTT. Residues: CASRYGQNTEAFF. The genes are TRBV6-5 and TRBJ1-1; the D is unclear. The germline gives CDR1 MNHEY, CDR2 SVGAGI. V shed 6 bases and J shed 1 base, with 9 bases lying between them. The CDR3 consists of 13 residues.

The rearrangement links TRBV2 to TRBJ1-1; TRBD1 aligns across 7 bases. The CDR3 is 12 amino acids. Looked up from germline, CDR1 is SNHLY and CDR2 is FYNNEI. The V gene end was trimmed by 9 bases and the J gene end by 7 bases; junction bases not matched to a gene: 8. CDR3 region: CASLRGTVEAFF. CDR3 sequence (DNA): TGTGCCAGTCTCAGGGGGACAGTTGAAGCTTTCTTT.

DNA for the CDR3: TGTGCCAGCAGCTTAGATTTATCCAGCTCCTACGAGCAGTACTTC. Amino acid sequence: CASSLDLSSSYEQYF. J is TRBJ2-7 and V is TRBV7-2; no reliable D call. The CDR3 sequence is 15 residues long. Germline-derived CDR1 and CDR2 are SGHTA and FQGNSA. V was trimmed by 1 base and J by 0 bases, leaving 10 bases between them. The whole variable domain, filled in from reference TRBV7-2 and TRBJ2-7, reads GAGVSQSPSNKVTEKGKDVELRCDPISGHTALYWYRQSLGQGLEFLIYFQGNSAPDKSGLPSDRFSAERTGGSVSTLTIQRTQQEDSAVYLCASSLDLSSSYEQYFGPGTRLTVT.

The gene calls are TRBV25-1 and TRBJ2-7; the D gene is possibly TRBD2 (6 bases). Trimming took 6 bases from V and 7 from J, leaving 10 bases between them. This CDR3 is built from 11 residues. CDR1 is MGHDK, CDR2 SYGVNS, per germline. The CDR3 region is CASSRAGEQYF. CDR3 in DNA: TGTGCCAGCAGCAGGGCGGGAGAGCAGTACTTC.

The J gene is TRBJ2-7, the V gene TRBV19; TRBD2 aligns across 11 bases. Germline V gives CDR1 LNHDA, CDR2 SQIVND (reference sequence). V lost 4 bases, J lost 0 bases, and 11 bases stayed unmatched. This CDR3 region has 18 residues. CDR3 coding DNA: TGTGCCAGTAGTAAGGGACGGAAGGGACTAGCGGACTCCTACGAGCAGTACTTC. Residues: CASSKGRKGLADSYEQYF.

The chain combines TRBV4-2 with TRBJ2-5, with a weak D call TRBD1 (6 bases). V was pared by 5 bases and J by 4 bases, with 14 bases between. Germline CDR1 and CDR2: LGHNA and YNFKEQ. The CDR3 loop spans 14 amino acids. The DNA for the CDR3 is TGTGCCAGCAGCTACGGTGGACAGCTAGAGACCCAGTACTTC. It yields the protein CASSYGGQLETQYF.

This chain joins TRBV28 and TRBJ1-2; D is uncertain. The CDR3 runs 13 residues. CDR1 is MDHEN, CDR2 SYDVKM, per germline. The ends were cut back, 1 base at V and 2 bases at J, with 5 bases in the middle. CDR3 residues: CASSLSQNYGYTF. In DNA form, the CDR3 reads TGTGCCAGCAGTTTATCCCAAAACTATGGCTACACCTTC.

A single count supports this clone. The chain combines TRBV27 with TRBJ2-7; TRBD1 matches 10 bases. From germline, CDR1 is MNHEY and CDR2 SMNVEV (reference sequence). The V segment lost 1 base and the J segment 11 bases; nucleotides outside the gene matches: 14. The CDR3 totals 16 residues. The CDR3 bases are TGTGCCAGCAGTTTATGGCTCCGGGACAGGGGTCTCAGGGAGTACTTC. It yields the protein CASSLWLRDRGLREYF.

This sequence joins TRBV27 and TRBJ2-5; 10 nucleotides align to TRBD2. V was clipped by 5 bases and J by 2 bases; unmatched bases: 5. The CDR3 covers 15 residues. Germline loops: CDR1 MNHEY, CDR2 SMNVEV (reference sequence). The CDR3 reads CASSSTSGVQETQYF. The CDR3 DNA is TGTGCCAGCAGTAGTACTAGCGGGGTTCAAGAGACCCAGTACTTC.

CDR3 amino acids: CASSPQADTQYF. CDR3 DNA sequence: TGTGCCAGCAGCCCCCAGGCAGATACGCAGTATTTT. The rearrangement joins TRBV7-2 to TRBJ2-3; D is unclear. Trimming took 5 bases from V and 4 from J, leaving 7 bases between them. The CDR3 extends over 12 amino acids. Germline V gene data show CDR1 as SGHTA and CDR2 as FQGNSA.

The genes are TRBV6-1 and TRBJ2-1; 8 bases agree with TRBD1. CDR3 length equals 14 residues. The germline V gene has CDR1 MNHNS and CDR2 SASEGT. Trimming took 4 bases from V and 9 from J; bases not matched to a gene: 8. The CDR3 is CASSVRDRGLEQFF. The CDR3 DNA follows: TGTGCCAGCAGTGTTCGAGACAGGGGACTTGAGCAGTTCTTC.

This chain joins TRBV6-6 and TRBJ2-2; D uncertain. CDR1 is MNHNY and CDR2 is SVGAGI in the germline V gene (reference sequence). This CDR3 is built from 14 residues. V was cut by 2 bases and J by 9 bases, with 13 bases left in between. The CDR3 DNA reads TGTGCCAGCAGTTACCCAGGTCCTCTACGGGAGCTGTTTTTT. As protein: CASSYPGPLRELFF.

The CDR3 region has the DNA TGTGCTAGCCCGCCGAACAATGAGCAGTTCTTC. This codes for CASPPNNEQFF. The rearrangement links TRBV7-7 to TRBJ2-1; D is ambiguous. Germline V lookup: CDR1 SSHAT, CDR2 FNYEAQ (reference sequence). The CDR3 extends over 11 amino acids.

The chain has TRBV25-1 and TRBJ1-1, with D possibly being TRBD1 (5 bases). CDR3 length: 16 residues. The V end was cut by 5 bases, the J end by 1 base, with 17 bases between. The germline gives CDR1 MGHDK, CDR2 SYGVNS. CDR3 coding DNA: TGTGCCAGCAGTTCACGGACATGGGTAAAGAACACTGAAGCTTTCTTT. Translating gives CASSSRTWVKNTEAFF.

CDR3: CASREAGVRTDTQYF. In DNA, the CDR3 is TGTGCCAGCAGAGAAGCGGGGGTTCGCACAGATACGCAGTATTTT. The V call is TRBV9, the J call TRBJ2-3; TRBD2 agrees at 8 bases. The J segment lost 1 base and the V segment lost 5 bases, leaving 6 bases of the junction unmatched. Germline V CDR1 and CDR2: SGDLS, YYNGEE. The CDR3 has 15 residues.

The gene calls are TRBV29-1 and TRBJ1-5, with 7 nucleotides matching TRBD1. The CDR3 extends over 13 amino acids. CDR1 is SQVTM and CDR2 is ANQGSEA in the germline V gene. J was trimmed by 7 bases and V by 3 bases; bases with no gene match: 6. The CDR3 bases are TGCAGCGTTGAGTCAGGGGGAGGGCAGCCCCAGCATTTT. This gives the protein CSVESGGGQPQHF.

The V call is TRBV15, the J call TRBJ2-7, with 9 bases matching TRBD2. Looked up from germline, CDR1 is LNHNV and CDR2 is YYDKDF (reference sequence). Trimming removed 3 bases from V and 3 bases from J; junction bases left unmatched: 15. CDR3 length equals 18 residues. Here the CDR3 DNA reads TGTGCCACCAGCAGTCGCTTCCCTTCTAGCGGGGTAAACTACGAGCAGTACTTC. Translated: CATSSRFPSSGVNYEQYF. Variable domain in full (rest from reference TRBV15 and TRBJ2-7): DAMVIQNPRYQVTQFGKPVTLSCSQTLNHNVMYWYQQKSSQAPKLLFHYYDKDFNNEADTPDNFQSRRPNTSFCFLDIRSPGLGDTAMYLCATSSRFPSSGVNYEQYFGPGTRLTVT.